The 26 T cell receptor beta chains listed next were all sequenced from one sample in a study of metastatic and nonmetastatic thyroid tumors. Via MiXCR, TCRdb re-called the PCR reads. The sample yields 15,000 to 20,000 clones, 34% seen once. Every patient underwent thyroid surgery untreated. The specimen sequenced was tumor tissue. Receptors originate from a male donor with papillary thyroid cancer or a benign thyroid nodule (not recorded which). Some clones in this sample may be carry-over from other donors' samples.

This clone was counted ten times or more. This sequence joins TRBV7-9 and TRBJ2-1; D may match TRBD1 or TRBD2 (6 bases each). V gave up 5 bases and J gave up 6 bases, with 20 bases separating them. Germline V lookup: CDR1 SEHNR, CDR2 FQNEAQ (reference sequence). This CDR3 is built from 16 residues. Here the CDR3 DNA reads TGTGCCAGCAGCCTGGGGGCGGGAAGAGCCGCCAATGAGCAGTTCTTC. It translates to CASSLGAGRAANEQFF.

This clone has only a few counts. The chain combines TRBV6-1 with TRBJ1-3, with D unclear. The CDR3 is 17 residues long. V was pared by 2 bases and J by 4 bases, with 18 bases between. Germline loops: CDR1 MNHNS, CDR2 SASEGT. The DNA for the CDR3 is TGTGCCAGCAGTGAACTAGGGTGGTCCTCAGCCGGAAACACCATATATTTT. It encodes CASSELGWSSAGNTIYF.

V and J are TRBV28 and TRBJ2-7; 12 bases fit TRBD2. CDR3 length equals 15 residues. Trimming removed 6 bases from V and 6 bases from J; junction bases left unmatched: 9. CDR1 and CDR2 from the germline V gene are MDHEN and SYDVKM. This CDR3 is CASSRWTSGDSEQYF. As DNA, the CDR3 is TGTGCCAGCAGCCGTTGGACTAGCGGGGATTCCGAGCAGTACTTC.

The rearrangement uses TRBV2 and TRBJ1-5, with D uncertain. Germline CDR1 SNHLY, CDR2 FYNNEI. The CDR3 is 15 residues long. Trimming took 4 bases from V and 1 from J, leaving 11 bases between them. Written as DNA, the CDR3 is TGTGCCAGCAGTGCTTTGGGGTTGAGCAATCAGCCCCAGCATTTT. It specifies CASSALGLSNQPQHF.

This clone qualifies as medium-sized. CDR3 protein: CASSSDGGREGAGNTIYF. The CDR3 DNA sequence: TGCGCCAGCAGCTCGGATGGAGGGAGGGAGGGAGCTGGAAACACCATATATTTT. The chain carries TRBV5-1 and TRBJ1-3; the D is unclear. Trimming took 3 bases from V and 2 from J, leaving 21 bases between them. The CDR3 length is 18 residues. Per germline, CDR1 SGHRS and CDR2 YFSETQ.

The table lists this clone with a few counts. An end of the junction does not agree with germline; a read error may underlie this. The sample holds other DNA sequences that translate to the same CDR3. This sequence joins TRBV2 and TRBJ2-3, with D possibly matching TRBD1 (5 bases). The CDR3 has 12 residues. Germline CDR1 is SNHLY and CDR2 is FYNNEI. DNA for the CDR3: TGCGCCAGCAGCTCAGGGACAGATACGCAGTATTTT. Its protein product is CASSSGTDTQYF.

This clone was counted many times. This sequence joins TRBV28 and TRBJ1-2, with D perhaps matching TRBD1 (6 bases). The germline V gene has CDR1 MDHEN and CDR2 SYDVKM. V lost 8 bases, J lost 8 bases, and 18 bases lay in between. The CDR3 runs to 13 residues. The CDR3 region has the DNA TGTGCCAGCTGGGGGACGGGGGGCTCCGGCTACACCTTC. As protein: CASWGTGGSGYTF.

This clone was observed at least ten times. The rearrangement joins TRBV30 to TRBJ2-2; D is perhaps TRBD1 or TRBD2 (6 bases each). V lost 3 bases to trimming and J lost 3 bases, with 14 bases between them. Germline CDR1 reads GTSNPN; CDR2 reads SVGIG (reference sequence). The CDR3 contains 15 residues. The CDR3 DNA is TGTGCCTGGAGACCGGGGGCCTTAGACACCGGGGAGCTGTTTTTT. Amino acid sequence: CAWRPGALDTGELFF.

This clone appeared a few times. The chain employs TRBV27 and TRBJ2-7, with 14 positions matching TRBD2. The ends lost 4 bases at V and 6 bases at J; junction bases unmatched: 2. This CDR3 is built from 14 residues. From germline, CDR1 is MNHEY and CDR2 SMNVEV (reference sequence). CDR3 in amino acids: CASSSGLAGGEQYF. The CDR3 DNA reads TGTGCCAGCAGTTCCGGACTAGCGGGAGGCGAGCAGTACTTC.

V usage is TRBV6-6 and J usage is TRBJ2-7, with D possibly being TRBD1 (5 bases). The germline V gene has CDR1 MNHNY and CDR2 SVGAGI (reference sequence). This CDR3 has 14 amino acids. The V end was cut by 0 bases, the J end by 5 bases, with 11 bases between. The CDR3 sequence is CASSYSIGRDEQYF. In DNA form, the CDR3 reads TGTGCCAGCAGTTACTCGATCGGCAGGGACGAGCAGTACTTC.

In this sample, this clone turned up many times. This chain uses TRBV5-1 with TRBJ2-5; maybe TRBD1 (6 bases). The germline V and J ends were trimmed by 4 bases and 2 bases, with 15 bases remaining between them. This CDR3 is 15 amino acids long. Germline loops: CDR1 SGHRS, CDR2 YFSETQ. The CDR3 nucleotides read TGCGCCAGCAGCCTATTAGGCAGGGGACAAGAGACCCAGTACTTC. Translated, it gives CASSLLGRGQETQYF.

V usage is TRBV27 and J usage is TRBJ1-3, with 7 nucleotides matching TRBD1. V dropped 1 base and J dropped 4; count of bases not matched to a gene: 7. The germline V gene encodes CDR1 MNHEY and CDR2 SMNVEV (reference sequence). The CDR3 covers 16 residues. CDR3 DNA: TGTGCCAGCAGTTTATATGGGACAGAAAAAGGAAACACCATATATTTT. As protein: CASSLYGTEKGNTIYF.

The chain recombines TRBV28 with TRBJ1-1; no clear D. Trimming cost V 7 bases and J 0 bases, with 9 bases left between them. Per the germline V gene, CDR1 is MDHEN and CDR2 is SYDVKM. This CDR3 spans 13 amino acids. The CDR3 nucleotides are TGTGCCAGCATGGACTCCATGAACACTGAAGCTTTCTTT. Amino acid sequence: CASMDSMNTEAFF.

On this clone: It may be a read error: a sequence one base away is much more abundant. The chain uses TRBV25-1 and TRBJ1-3, with D unresolved. CDR1 and CDR2 from the germline V gene are MGHDK and SYGVNS. The CDR3 sequence is 16 residues long. The CDR3 DNA is TGTGCCAGCAGTGAATTCTTTGGAACCGCTGGAAACACCAAATATTTT. Encoded protein: CASSEFFGTAGNTKYF.

The chain employs TRBV6-2 or TRBV6-3 and TRBJ2-7; 7 positions agree with TRBD1. The CDR3 sequence is 18 residues long. The V gene's germline CDR1 is MNHEY and CDR2 SVGEGT. Unmatched junction bases numbered 15, after V lost 4 bases and J lost 0 bases. The CDR3 coding sequence is TGTGCCAGCAGTTCAATGGCCCGACAGGGCCAAACCTCCTACGAGCAGTACTTC. Amino acids: CASSSMARQGQTSYEQYF.

Ten or more counts support this clone. J is TRBJ2-1 and V is TRBV29-1, with D perhaps matching TRBD2 (5 bases). Trimming left V 7 bases short and J 2 bases short, with 18 bases between. This CDR3 region has 15 residues. The germline V gene encodes CDR1 SQVTM and CDR2 ANQGSEA. The CDR3 DNA sequence: TGCAGCGCCCAGCGAGCGGAGCCCCCCTACAATGAGCAGTTCTTC. It encodes CSAQRAEPPYNEQFF.

This sequence joins TRBV6-1 and TRBJ1-6, with 7 bases matching TRBD1. CDR3 length: 13 amino acids. Unmatched junction bases numbered 11, after V lost 3 bases and J lost 18 bases. Per germline, CDR1 MNHNS and CDR2 SASEGT. In DNA form, the CDR3 reads TGTGCCAGCAGTGATATAACCTCAGGGGGGGCCCACTTT. Amino acid sequence: CASSDITSGGAHF.

The chain combines TRBV11-2 with TRBJ1-2, with D unresolved. Germline CDR1 is SGHAT and CDR2 is FQNNGV. V shed 0 bases and J shed 9 bases, with 14 bases lying between them. The CDR3 length is 14 residues. CDR3 in DNA: TGTGCCAGCAGCTTAGATTCGAGGCTATGGTGCTACACCTTC. Translating it yields CASSLDSRLWCYTF. The full variable domain, in which reference TRBV11-2 and TRBJ1-2 provide the parts outside the CDR3, is EAGVAQSPRYKIIEKRQSVAFWCNPISGHATLYWYQQILGQGPKLLIQFQNNGVVDDSQLPKDRFSAERLKGVDSTLKIQPAKLEDSAVYLCASSLDSRLWCYTFGSGTRLTVV.

The chain joins TRBV28 to TRBJ1-2; D remains ambiguous. The CDR3 has 17 amino acids. Per the germline V gene, CDR1 is MDHEN and CDR2 is SYDVKM. V was clipped by 2 bases and J by 1 base, with 17 bases between them. The CDR3 nucleotides read TGTGCCAGCAGTTTAACCCCCGGGCAGGATCTTAACTATGGCTACACCTTC. It codes for CASSLTPGQDLNYGYTF.

This clone was seen more than once but under ten times. The rearrangement uses TRBV6-2 or TRBV6-3 and TRBJ1-5, with D possibly being TRBD1 (5 bases). Trimming cost V 6 bases and J 6 bases, with 9 bases left between them. Germline V CDR1 and CDR2: MNHEY, SVGEGT. This CDR3 is 12 amino acids long. The CDR3 is CASSWGIQPQHF. The DNA for the CDR3 is TGTGCCAGCAGCTGGGGGATTCAGCCCCAGCATTTT.

This clone was seen only once. This sequence may be a read error, since a much larger clone differs from it by one base. Other DNA sequences in this specimen translate into the identical CDR3. V is TRBV7-2 and J is TRBJ1-3, with D possibly TRBD1 on 6 matching bases. CDR1 SGHTA and CDR2 FQGNSA come from the germline V gene. The CDR3 runs 15 residues. V was shortened by 1 base and J by 3 bases, with 10 bases between the two germline ends. The CDR3, as DNA: TGTGCCAGCAGCTTAGGACCACAGGGTGGAAACACCATATATTTT. Translation: CASSLGPQGGNTIYF. Full variable domain (missing parts from reference TRBV7-2 and TRBJ1-3): GAGVSQSPSNKVTEKGKDVELRCDPISGHTALYWYRQSLGQGLEFLIYFQGNSAPDKSGLPSDRFSAERTGGSVSTLTIQRTQQEDSAVYLCASSLGPQGGNTIYFGEGSWLTVV.

Of note for this clone: A much larger clone differs by one base, so this may be a read error. Other DNA sequences within the sample encode an identical CDR3. This chain uses TRBV5-5 with TRBJ2-3; D is uncertain. The V end lost 4 bases, the J end lost 5 bases, and 11 bases lay between the germline ends. Germline loops: CDR1 SGHKS, CDR2 YYEKEE (reference sequence). The CDR3 runs to 13 residues. The CDR3 DNA reads TGTGCCAGCAGCCTGAACTCGGGAGATACGCAGTATTTT. The encoded protein is CASSLNSGDTQYF.

The chain has TRBV30 and TRBJ2-7; 7 bases are shared with TRBD1. The CDR3 covers 14 residues. The V and J ends lost 3 bases and 4 bases, in that order; junction bases with no gene match: 9. Per germline, CDR1 GTSNPN and CDR2 SVGIG (reference sequence). The CDR3, as DNA: TGTGCCTGGAGAGGCGAGACAGGGCCGTACGAGCAGTACTTC. Translated, it gives CAWRGETGPYEQYF. Drawing the rest from reference TRBV30 and TRBJ2-7, the complete variable domain is SQTIHQWPATLVQPVGSPLSLECTVEGTSNPNLYWYRQAAGRGLQLLFYSVGIGQISSEVPQNLSASRPQDRQFILSSKKLLLSDSGFYLCAWRGETGPYEQYFGPGTRLTVT.

In its sample, this clone was seen many times. The rearrangement links TRBV19 to TRBJ2-3; unclear D gene. The CDR3 is 14 residues long. Looked up from germline, CDR1 is LNHDA and CDR2 is SQIVND (reference sequence). V dropped 8 bases and J dropped 2 bases, with 14 bases sitting between them. The CDR3 spells CASRWAQLTDTQYF. The CDR3, as DNA: TGTGCCAGTCGGTGGGCCCAACTCACAGATACGCAGTATTTT.

This clone appeared many times. The CDR3 spells CASSPGGANIQYF. The DNA of the CDR3 is TGTGCCAGCAGCCCGGGGGGGGCAAACATTCAGTACTTC. The chain links TRBV3-1 to TRBJ2-4, with 8 nucleotides matching TRBD2. CDR3 length: 13 residues. Germline CDR1 and CDR2: LGHDT and YNNKEL (reference sequence). With V trimmed by 4 bases and J by 6 bases, 2 bases remained unmatched.

This chain connects TRBV5-1 to TRBJ2-7, with D maybe TRBD1 (5 bases). Trimming shortened V by 3 bases and J by 4 bases, and 8 bases separated the two germline ends. Germline CDR1 and CDR2: SGHRS and YFSETQ. The CDR3 totals 12 residues. CDR3 bases: TGCGCCAGCAGCTCAGGGTTATACGAGCAGTACTTC. Encoded protein: CASSSGLYEQYF.